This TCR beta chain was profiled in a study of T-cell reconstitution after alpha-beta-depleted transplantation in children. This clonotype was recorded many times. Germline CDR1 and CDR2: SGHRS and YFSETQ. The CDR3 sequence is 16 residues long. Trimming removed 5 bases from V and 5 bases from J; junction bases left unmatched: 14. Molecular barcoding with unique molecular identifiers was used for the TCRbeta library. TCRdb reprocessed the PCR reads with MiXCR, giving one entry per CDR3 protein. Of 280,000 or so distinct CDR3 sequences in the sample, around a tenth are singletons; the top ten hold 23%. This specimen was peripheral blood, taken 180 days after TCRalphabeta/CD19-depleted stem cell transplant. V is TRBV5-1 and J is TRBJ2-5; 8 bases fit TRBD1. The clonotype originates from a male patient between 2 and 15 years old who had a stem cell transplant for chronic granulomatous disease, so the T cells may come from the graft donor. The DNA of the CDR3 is TGCGCCAGCAGAAGTCAGCCGACAGGGGTTCAGGAGACCCAGTACTTC. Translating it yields CASRSQPTGVQETQYF.